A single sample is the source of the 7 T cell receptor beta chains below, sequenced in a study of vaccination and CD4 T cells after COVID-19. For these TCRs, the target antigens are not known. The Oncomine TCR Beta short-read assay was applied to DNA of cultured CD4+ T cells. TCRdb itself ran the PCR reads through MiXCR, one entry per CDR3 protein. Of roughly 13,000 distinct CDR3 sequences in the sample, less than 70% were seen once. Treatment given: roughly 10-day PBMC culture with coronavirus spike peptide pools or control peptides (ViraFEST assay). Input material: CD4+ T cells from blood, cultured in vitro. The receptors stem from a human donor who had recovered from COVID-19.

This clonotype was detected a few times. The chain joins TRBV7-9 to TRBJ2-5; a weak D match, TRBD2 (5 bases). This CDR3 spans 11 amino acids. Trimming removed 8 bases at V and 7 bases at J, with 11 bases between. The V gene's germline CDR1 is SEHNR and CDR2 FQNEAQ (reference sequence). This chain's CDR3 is CASQTRGTQYF. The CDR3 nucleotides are TGTGCCAGCCAAACTCGGGGGACCCAGTACTTC.

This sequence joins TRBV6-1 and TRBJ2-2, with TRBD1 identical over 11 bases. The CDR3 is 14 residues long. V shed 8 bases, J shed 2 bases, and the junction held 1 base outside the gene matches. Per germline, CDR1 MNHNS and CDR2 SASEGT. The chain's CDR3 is CASGTGGNTGELFF. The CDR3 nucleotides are TGTGCCAGCGGGACAGGGGGAAACACCGGGGAGCTGTTTTTT.

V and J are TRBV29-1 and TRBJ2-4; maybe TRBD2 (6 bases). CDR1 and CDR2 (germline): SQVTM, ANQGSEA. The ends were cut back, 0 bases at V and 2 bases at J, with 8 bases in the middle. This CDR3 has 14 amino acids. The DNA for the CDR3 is TGCAGCGTTGAAGACGGAGGGACCAAAAACATTCAGTACTTC. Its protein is CSVEDGGTKNIQYF.

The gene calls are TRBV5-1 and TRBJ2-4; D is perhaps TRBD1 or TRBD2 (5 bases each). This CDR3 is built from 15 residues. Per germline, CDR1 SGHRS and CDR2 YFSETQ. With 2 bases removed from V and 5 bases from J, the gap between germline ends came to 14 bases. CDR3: CASSFSVGDQNIQYF. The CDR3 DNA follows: TGCGCCAGCAGCTTTTCTGTGGGGGACCAAAACATTCAGTACTTC. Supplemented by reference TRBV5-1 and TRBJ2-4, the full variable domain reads KAGVTQTPRYLIKTRGQQVTLSCSPISGHRSVSWYQQTPGQGLQFLFEYFSETQRNKGNFPGRFSGRQFSNSRSEMNVSTLELGDSALYLCASSFSVGDQNIQYFGAGTRLSVL.

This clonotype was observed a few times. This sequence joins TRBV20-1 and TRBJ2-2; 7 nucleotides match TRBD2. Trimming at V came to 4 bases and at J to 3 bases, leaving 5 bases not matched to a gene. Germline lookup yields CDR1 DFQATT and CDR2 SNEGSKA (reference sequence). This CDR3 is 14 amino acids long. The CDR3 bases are TGCAGTGCTACTTTAGGACTAGACACCGGGGAGCTGTTTTTT. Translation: CSATLGLDTGELFF.

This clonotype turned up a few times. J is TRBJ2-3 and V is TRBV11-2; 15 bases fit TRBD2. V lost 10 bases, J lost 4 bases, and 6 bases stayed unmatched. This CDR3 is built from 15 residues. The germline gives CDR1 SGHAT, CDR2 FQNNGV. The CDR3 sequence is CATSGLAGGSDTQYF. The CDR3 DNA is TGTGCCACCTCGGGACTAGCGGGAGGTTCAGATACGCAGTATTTT.

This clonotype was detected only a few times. CDR3 nucleotide sequence: TGTGCCAGCATGATACAGGGGGTCGCCGGGGAGCTGTTTTTT. Encoded protein: CASMIQGVAGELFF. The chain carries TRBV2 and TRBJ2-2, with 8 bases matching TRBD1. Germline V CDR1 and CDR2: SNHLY, FYNNEI. The trim removed 7 bases at V and 6 bases at J, leaving 7 bases unmatched. CDR3 length: 14 amino acids. Complete variable domain (other parts from reference TRBV2 and TRBJ2-2): EPEVTQTPSHQVTQMGQEVILRCVPISNHLYFYWYRQILGQKVEFLVSFYNNEISEKSEIFDDQFSVERPDGSNFTLKIRSTKLEDSAMYFCASMIQGVAGELFFGEGSRLTVL.